Here is one T cell receptor beta chain with its context. The antigen is unknown. A junction end diverges from the germline sequence, so it may reflect a read error. TCRdb reprocessed the RT-PCR reads with MiXCR, giving one entry per CDR3 protein. Counted here are 300,000 to 350,000 distinct CDR3 sequences, 20% to 25% occurring once; the ten biggest clones make up 10%. The data originate from a study of response to subunit inactivated influenza vaccine. Broader study findings: The authors put forward the suggestion that each seasonal influenza vaccination may bring in only a limited number of new T cells.

This material consisted of PBMCs from blood, taken about 20 months after vaccination. This receptor was identified in a man between 50 and 69 years old who received an inactivated influenza vaccine.

The CDR3 loop is CASSLTRGGNQPRHF. The CDR3, as DNA: TGTGCCAGCAGTTTAACTCGGGGGGGAAATCAGCCCCGGCATTTT. The chain combines TRBV27 with TRBJ1-5, with a tentative D call TRBD1 (5 bases). Looked up from germline, CDR1 is MNHEY and CDR2 is SMNVEV (reference sequence). This CDR3 has 15 amino acids.